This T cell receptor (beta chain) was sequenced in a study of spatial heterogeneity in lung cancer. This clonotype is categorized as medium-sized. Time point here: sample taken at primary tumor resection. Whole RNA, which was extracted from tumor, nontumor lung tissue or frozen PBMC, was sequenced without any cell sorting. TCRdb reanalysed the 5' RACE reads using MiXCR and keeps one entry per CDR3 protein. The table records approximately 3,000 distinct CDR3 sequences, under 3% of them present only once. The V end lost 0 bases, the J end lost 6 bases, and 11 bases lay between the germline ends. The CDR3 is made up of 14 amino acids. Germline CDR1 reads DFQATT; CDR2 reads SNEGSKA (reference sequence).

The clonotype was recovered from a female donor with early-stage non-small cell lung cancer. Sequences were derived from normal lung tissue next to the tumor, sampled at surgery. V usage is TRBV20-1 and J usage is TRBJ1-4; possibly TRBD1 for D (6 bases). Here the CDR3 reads CSARDLAGDEKLFF. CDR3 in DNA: TGCAGTGCTAGAGATCTGGCAGGGGATGAAAAACTGTTTTTT.